This T cell receptor (beta chain) was identified in a study of blood T cells in healthy people across ages. Using a J-beta primer mix together with a sample-barcoded 5' primer, a second PCR was run for about 6 to 12 cycles. Each TCR beta cDNA got a 12-nucleotide random molecular identifier. Any given sample supplied a minimum of 3 million CDR3-containing paired-end reads. TCRdb analysed the 5' RACE reads with MiXCR anew, one entry per CDR3 protein. This table holds about 1.8 million distinct CDR3 sequences, roughly 52% found once. Extracted total RNA amounted to at least 5.5 micrograms for each sample. The CDR3 extends over 15 amino acids. Unmatched junction bases numbered 9, after V lost 6 bases and J lost 2 bases. CDR1 and CDR2 (germline): MNHEY, SVGEGT.

The sequence came from a woman between 40 and 55 years old in good health. The genes are TRBV6-2 or TRBV6-3 and TRBJ1-2; 7 positions match TRBD1. The sequencing input was blood. The CDR3 DNA follows: TGTGCCAGCAGCCCACCGGGACAGCCAAACTATGGCTACACCTTC. Translating gives CASSPPGQPNYGYTF.